The 21 T cell receptor beta chains reported below all come from one sample, sequenced in a study of T cells in Graves' hyperthyroidism and ophthalmopathy. TCR beta CDR3 sequences were amplified from RNA transcripts. In the first-round RT-PCR of the TCR CDR3, the HTBI primer set was used. A single record per CDR3 protein comes from TCRdb applying MiXCR to the multiplex PCR reads. The data show some 300,000 distinct CDR3 sequences, with roughly a fifth seen just once and 35% to 40% held by the top ten. Material for sequencing was blood. All receptors derive from a man aged 50-59 years with Graves' ophthalmopathy.

The chain employs TRBV29-1 and TRBJ1-2; 7 nucleotides match TRBD1. Germline loops: CDR1 SQVTM, CDR2 ANQGSEA. V was pared by 6 bases and J by 5 bases, with 9 bases of the junction left unmatched. This CDR3 comprises 13 residues. The CDR3 DNA is TGCAGCGTGGAGACAGGGAAAACTTATGGCTACACCTTC. Encoded protein: CSVETGKTYGYTF.

V and J are TRBV18 and TRBJ1-4, with TRBD1 as a possible D gene (5 bases). V shed 3 bases and J shed 3 bases, with 8 bases lying between them. The CDR3 contains 14 residues. The V gene's germline CDR1 is KGHSH and CDR2 LQKENI. The CDR3 nucleotides are TGTGCCAGCTCACCGACAGTAGCTAATGAAAAACTGTTTTTT. This gives the protein CASSPTVANEKLFF.

This clonotype was picked up many times. The chain combines TRBV5-1 with TRBJ2-1, with 14 bases matching TRBD2. This CDR3 is 19 amino acids long. The germline gives CDR1 SGHRS, CDR2 YFSETQ. Unmatched junction bases numbered 11, after V lost 3 bases and J lost 3 bases. The DNA of the CDR3 is TGCGCCAGCAGCTCCACCCGGACTAGCGGGAGGTTTGGCTACAATGAGCAGTTCTTC. As protein: CASSSTRTSGRFGYNEQFF.

This clonotype came up many times. This rearrangement joins TRBV12-3 or TRBV12-4 to TRBJ2-1, with 9 bases that match TRBD2. CDR3 length: 16 amino acids. The V and J ends lost 5 bases and 7 bases, in that order; junction bases with no gene match: 12. The CDR3, as DNA: TGTGCCAGCAGTCCTCGGGACCGCGGGGGGGATAATGAGCAGTTCTTC. Translated, it gives CASSPRDRGGDNEQFF.

This clonotype was seen repeatedly, ten times or more. The chain employs TRBV28 and TRBJ2-1, with D tentatively TRBD1 (6 bases). Germline CDR1 MDHEN, CDR2 SYDVKM. V lost 5 bases, J lost 1 base, and 12 bases lay in between. CDR3 length: 15 amino acids. The CDR3 sequence: CASSPLTGSYNEQFF. Here the CDR3 DNA reads TGTGCCAGCAGTCCATTGACAGGATCCTACAATGAGCAGTTCTTC. Full variable domain (missing parts from reference TRBV28 and TRBJ2-1): DVKVTQSSRYLVKRTGEKVFLECVQDMDHENMFWYRQDPGLGLRLIYFSYDVKMKEKGDIPEGYSVSREKKERFSLILESASTNQTSMYLCASSPLTGSYNEQFFGPGTRLTVL.

The sample holds one count of this clonotype. Here the CDR3 reads CASSAGTGWDSPLHF. The CDR3 region has the DNA TGTGCCAGCAGCGCCGGGACAGGGTGGGACTCACCCCTCCACTTT. This chain joins TRBV9 and TRBJ1-6, with TRBD1 matching over 9 bases. Unmatched junction bases numbered 8, after V lost 3 bases and J lost 10 bases. This CDR3 has 15 amino acids. In germline, CDR1 is SGDLS, CDR2 YYNGEE.

This clonotype was counted between two and nine times. The chain employs TRBV4-1 and TRBJ1-4; perhaps TRBD1 as D (5 bases). The CDR3 loop spans 16 amino acids. Germline CDR1 reads MGHRA; CDR2 reads YSYEKL. V dropped 0 bases and J dropped 4 bases, with 12 bases sitting between them. CDR3 bases: TGCGCCAGCAGCCAAGATGGGGACCTCTTTAATGAAAAACTGTTTTTT. Its translation: CASSQDGDLFNEKLFF.

This clonotype was found many times. The chain combines TRBV7-9 with TRBJ2-1; D perhaps matches TRBD2 (6 bases). CDR1 and CDR2 (germline): SEHNR, FQNEAQ (reference sequence). The ends were cut back, 10 bases at V and 4 bases at J, with 23 bases in the middle. This CDR3 contains 16 residues. As DNA, the CDR3 is TGTGCCACCTATCCGCCGGACGGGAGCTTGTACAATGAGCAGTTCTTC. It yields the protein CATYPPDGSLYNEQFF.

This clonotype has a count of ten or more. The gene calls are TRBV5-1 and TRBJ2-6; possibly TRBD1 for D (5 bases). Trimming removed 4 bases at V and 14 bases at J, with 19 bases between. CDR1 and CDR2 from the germline V gene are SGHRS and YFSETQ. This CDR3 spans 14 amino acids. CDR3 sequence reads: CASSLGTLTELLTF. In DNA, the CDR3 is TGCGCCAGCAGCCTAGGAACCTTGACAGAACTCCTGACTTTC. The whole variable domain, filled in from reference TRBV5-1 and TRBJ2-6, reads KAGVTQTPRYLIKTRGQQVTLSCSPISGHRSVSWYQQTPGQGLQFLFEYFSETQRNKGNFPGRFSGRQFSNSRSEMNVSTLELGDSALYLCASSLGTLTELLTFGAGSRLTVL.

This clonotype has a count of ten or more. Because the CDR3's place on the DNA is in doubt, the DNA is left out and the CDR3 is given as listed by TCRdb. The rearrangement links TRBV2 to TRBJ1-1; the DNA was not compared with TRBD1, the D call given in the table. The CDR3 extends over 13 residues, inclusive of both ends. Germline loops: CDR1 SNHLY, CDR2 FYNNEI. Here the CDR3 reads CASSFGQGAGTFF.

This clonotype was detected a few times. The chain combines TRBV14 with TRBJ2-2; D ambiguous. This CDR3 is 18 amino acids long. Per the germline V gene, CDR1 is SGHDN and CDR2 is FVKESK. Trimming removed 0 bases at V and 2 bases at J, with 16 bases between. The CDR3 loop reads CASSQDGLRAANTGELFF. The CDR3 nucleotides read TGTGCCAGCAGCCAAGATGGGCTCCGGGCAGCTAACACCGGGGAGCTGTTTTTT.

This clonotype was found many times. V is TRBV28 and J is TRBJ2-5, with D possibly being TRBD1 (5 bases). CDR1 and CDR2 from the germline V gene are MDHEN and SYDVKM. The CDR3 sequence is 12 residues long. Trimming took off 5 bases at V and 8 bases at J, with 12 bases between the two ends. CDR3 loop: CASSRQWLTQYF. The CDR3, as DNA: TGTGCCAGCAGTCGACAGTGGCTAACCCAGTACTTC.

This clonotype occurred many times. This chain links TRBV20-1 with TRBJ2-1; 10 positions agree with TRBD2. The germline V gene encodes CDR1 DFQATT and CDR2 SNEGSKA (reference sequence). There are 16 residues in the CDR3. CDR3 amino acids: CSAGASGRIGYNEQFF. As DNA, the CDR3 is TGCAGCGCCGGGGCTAGCGGGAGAATAGGCTACAATGAGCAGTTCTTC.

This clonotype was recorded a few times. The DNA is left out, because the CDR3 cannot be placed on it with certainty; the CDR3 is given as TCRdb lists it. The chain employs TRBV28 and TRBJ2-2; TRBD2, the D gene given by the table, was not confirmed from the DNA. The germline V gene encodes CDR1 MDHEN and CDR2 SYDVKM. The CDR3 totals 17 residues, both ends included. CDR3 in amino acids: CASSTSRLAGGTGELFF.

This clonotype was seen repeatedly, ten times or more. The chain is built from TRBV12-3 or TRBV12-4 and TRBJ1-1; 8 bases match TRBD1. The length of the CDR3 is 15 residues. V dropped 5 bases and J dropped 0; count of bases not matched to a gene: 5. CDR3 DNA sequence: TGTGCCAGCAGTCCCGGACAGGGCGTGAACACTGAAGCTTTCTTT. Translated: CASSPGQGVNTEAFF.

This clonotype was seen repeatedly, ten times or more. V gene TRBV10-3 combines with J gene TRBJ1-5; D unresolved. The CDR3 is made up of 13 amino acids. Germline CDR1 and CDR2: ENHRY and SYGVKD. Trimming took off 7 bases at V and 4 bases at J, with 11 bases between the two ends. CDR3 bases: TGTGCCATCACCAATGGACTAAATCAGCCCCAGCATTTT. Translated, it gives CAITNGLNQPQHF.

This clonotype was counted ten times or more. The J gene is TRBJ2-3, the V gene TRBV5-1; the match to TRBD1 covers 9 bases. The V segment lost 0 bases and the J segment 4 bases; nucleotides outside the gene matches: 3. Germline-derived CDR1 and CDR2 are SGHRS and YFSETQ. The CDR3 contains 15 residues. DNA for the CDR3: TGCGCCAGCAGCTTGGCCAGACAGGGGGCAGATACGCAGTATTTT. It translates to CASSLARQGADTQYF.

This clonotype was observed a few times. The chain is built from TRBV6-1 and TRBJ2-7; TRBD1 is a possible D gene (6 bases). Trimming took off 6 bases at V and 6 bases at J, with 12 bases between the two ends. The germline gives CDR1 MNHNS, CDR2 SASEGT. This CDR3 has 12 residues. CDR3 region: CASRRTRGEQYF. CDR3 DNA: TGTGCCAGCAGACGGACCAGGGGCGAGCAGTACTTC.

Only a few counts were recorded for this clonotype. The chain links TRBV12-3 or TRBV12-4 to TRBJ1-5; D call uncertain. With 5 bases removed from V and 3 bases from J, the gap between germline ends came to 11 bases. The CDR3 runs to 14 residues. CDR3 residues: CASSLSRDNQPQHF. The CDR3 coding sequence is TGTGCCAGCAGTCTCAGCCGGGACAATCAGCCCCAGCATTTT.

V usage is TRBV3-1 and J usage is TRBJ2-5; 7 bases align to TRBD2. This CDR3 spans 15 amino acids. Germline-derived CDR1 and CDR2 are LGHDT and YNNKEL (reference sequence). Trimming took 3 bases from V and 3 from J; bases not matched to a gene: 7. CDR3 region: CASSHWAGEEETQYF. The CDR3 region has the DNA TGTGCCAGCAGCCATTGGGCGGGAGAGGAAGAGACCCAGTACTTC.

There are many counts of this clonotype. This CDR3 is CASSRLGVGNTGGKEQYF. CDR3 DNA sequence: TGTGCCAGCAGCCGTCTAGGGGTTGGGAATACAGGGGGTAAGGAGCAGTACTTC. The chain couples TRBV11-2 to TRBJ2-7; 8 bases map to TRBD1. Germline V gene data show CDR1 as SGHAT and CDR2 as FQNNGV. V trimming: 5 bases; J trimming: 7 bases; junction bases outside the gene matches: 22. There are 18 residues in the CDR3.